The 10 T cell receptor beta chains in this list originate from one sample, sequenced in a study of molecular identifiers for immune sequencing clone quantification. MiXCR, applied by TCRdb to the PCR reads, yields one record per CDR3 protein. Of approximately 500,000 distinct CDR3 sequences listed, about a quarter were seen once; the top ten hold under 0.8%. Input material: naive CD8+ T cells from blood, with Jurkat cell RNA spiked in. Subset in this sample: FACS-sorted CD8+CD4-CCR7+CD45RA+ naive T cells. Every receptor here comes from a human donor in good health. Some libraries in this study had Jurkat cell RNA spiked in.

The V call is TRBV7-2, the J call TRBJ2-1, with a weak D call TRBD2 (7 bases). CDR1 SGHTA and CDR2 FQGNSA come from the germline V gene. This CDR3 is 16 amino acids long. V gave up 2 bases and J gave up 3 bases, with 14 bases separating them. The DNA of the CDR3 is TGTGCCAGCAGCTTATTAGGGGGGGGCGGCTACAATGAGCAGTTCTTC. Translated: CASSLLGGGGYNEQFF. Drawing the rest from reference TRBV7-2 and TRBJ2-1, the complete variable domain is GAGVSQSPSNKVTEKGKDVELRCDPISGHTALYWYRQSLGQGLEFLIYFQGNSAPDKSGLPSDRFSAERTGGSVSTLTIQRTQQEDSAVYLCASSLLGGGGYNEQFFGPGTRLTVL.

DNA for the CDR3: TGTGCCAGCAGCCAAGATCTGTTTTCACCCCTCCACTTT. Protein: CASSQDLFSPLHF. The V and J genes are TRBV4-2 and TRBJ1-6; no definite D call. CDR1 is LGHNA, CDR2 YNFKEQ, per germline. The CDR3 sequence is 13 residues long. V was clipped by 0 bases and J by 9 bases, with 6 bases between them.

With regard to this clonotype: A much more abundant neighbour one base away suggests this may be a read error. The chain joins TRBV29-1 to TRBJ2-7; a possible D gene is TRBD2 (5 bases). Germline assignment: CDR1 SQVTM and CDR2 ANQGSEA. This CDR3 spans 13 amino acids. Trimming removed 8 bases from V and 0 bases from J, with 14 bases in between. CDR3 nucleotide sequence: TGCAGCCTTGGTGGAGGTAGCTCCTACGAGCAGTACTTC. Protein sequence: CSLGGGSSYEQYF.

The chain uses TRBV6-2 or TRBV6-3 and TRBJ2-5; D is ambiguous. Between the trimmed V and J ends, which lost 2 bases and 0 bases, there was a span of 4 bases. CDR3 length equals 13 residues. Germline V lookup: CDR1 MNHEY, CDR2 SVGEGT. CDR3 loop: CASSYLDQETQYF. The CDR3 nucleotides are TGTGCCAGCAGTTACCTCGACCAAGAGACCCAGTACTTC.

This clonotype occurred once. This could be a read error, since a much larger clone is one nucleotide away. The chain uses TRBV28 and TRBJ2-3; the D gene could be TRBD1 or TRBD2 (5 bases each). The germline CDR1 and CDR2 sequences are MDHEN and SYDVKM. The CDR3 spans 16 residues. The CDR3 region has the DNA TGTGCCAGCAGTCTGCGGACGGGACCCAGGCAAGATACGCGGTATTTT. Its translation: CASSLRTGPRQDTRYF.

In this sample, this clonotype turned up many times. V and J are TRBV7-6 and TRBJ2-7, with D perhaps matching TRBD2 (6 bases). Trimming stripped 0 bases from V and 4 bases from J, with 10 bases between. The CDR3 totals 14 residues. CDR1 SGHVS and CDR2 FNYEAQ come from the germline V gene. The CDR3 nucleotides are TGTGCCAGCAGCTTAGCGGCGGCGGGATACGAGCAGTACTTC. Residues: CASSLAAAGYEQYF.

This clonotype was seen a handful of times. The CDR3 is CASSTGLDRTEAFF. As DNA, the CDR3 is TGTGCCAGCAGCACGGGGCTGGATAGGACTGAAGCTTTCTTT. The chain couples TRBV5-6 to TRBJ1-1; D possibly corresponds to TRBD1 (5 bases). Trimming took 4 bases from V and 5 from J, leaving 15 bases between them. Germline loops: CDR1 SGHDT, CDR2 YYEEEE. The CDR3 contains 14 residues.

CDR3 amino acids: CAWSVVGYEQYF. As DNA, the CDR3 is TGTGCCTGGTCAGTGGTCGGGTACGAGCAGTACTTC. The chain joins TRBV30 to TRBJ2-7; D uncertain. Germline V gives CDR1 GTSNPN, CDR2 SVGIG (reference sequence). The CDR3 sequence is 12 residues long. V shed 5 bases and J shed 4 bases, with 12 bases lying between them.

About this clonotype itself: This likely comes from a read error, as the CDR3 has no conserved phenylalanine or tryptophan at its end. The gene calls are TRBV7-9 and TRBJ1-1; tentative D call: TRBD1 (6 bases). Germline V gene sequence: CDR1 SEHNR, CDR2 FQNEAQ (reference sequence). With 5 bases removed from V and 6 bases from J, the gap between germline ends came to 19 bases. The CDR3 extends over 15 amino acids. In DNA, the CDR3 is TGTGCCAGCAGCCAAAACTCACAGGGTTGGCCTGAAGCTTTCTCT. It specifies CASSQNSQGWPEAFS.

Points on this clonotype: An end of the junction differs from the germline gene, which may be a read error. This chain uses TRBV20-1 with TRBJ2-5; the match to TRBD2 covers 9 bases. The CDR3 has 14 amino acids. Germline V lookup: CDR1 DFQATT, CDR2 SNEGSKA (reference sequence). The CDR3 here is CSAPWREGQETPYF. The DNA for the CDR3 is TGCAGTGCTCCTTGGCGGGAGGGACAAGAGACCCCGTACTTC.